This TCR beta chain is from a study of CD8 T cells in Susac syndrome. Sequencing of TCR beta was performed on blood CD8+ T cells and on blood CD4+ T cells. Healthy donors were controls matched for age and sex. The authors negatively isolated CD8+ and CD4+ T cells and FACS-enriched TEMRA cells. Note on this clonotype: The junction departs from the called germline gene at one end, perhaps through a read error.

RNA totalling about 0.5 to 1 ug underwent reverse transcription with random hexamers. Amplification of TCR beta CDR3 used immunoSEQ multiplex PCR across 54 Vbeta and 13 Jbeta. TCRdb re-derived calls from the immunoSEQ multiplex PCR reads in MiXCR, one entry per CDR3 protein. The sample records approximately 110,000 distinct CDR3 sequences, around 94% being singletons. There are 14 residues in the CDR3. CDR1 is MNHNS and CDR2 is SASEGT in the germline V gene. The rearrangement joins TRBV6-1 to TRBJ1-2; 9 bases fit TRBD1. The source material was CD4+ T cells from PBMCs. This sequence originates from a human donor in good health. CDR3 sequence (DNA): TGTGCCAGCAGTGGAGGGACAGGGTTGTATGGCTGCACCTTC. Its protein product is CASSGGTGLYGCTF.